A selection of T cell receptor beta chains follows, all from one sample in a study of Ad26.COV2.S vaccination and SARS-CoV-2 variants. This table comes from immunoSEQ multiplex PCR, and its TCRdb copy is limited to in-frame clones, with some not included. The top ten clones hold around 10% of a sample with 200,000 to 300,000 clones, over 75% of them seen once. The sequences come from peripheral blood, collected in a trial of Ad26.COV2.S vaccine versus placebo. These receptors were taken from a person aged 18 to 65 who received the Ad26.COV2.S COVID-19 vaccine or a placebo. Each CDR3 is given with its conserved first and last residue. D genes are given only for firm matches.

v_gene	j_gene	d_gene	CDR3nt	CDR3aa
TRBV25-1	TRBJ2-7	NA	TGTGCCAGCATGGACACTCTCTCCTACGAGCAGTACTTC	CASMDTLSYEQYF
TRBV21-1	TRBJ2-3	NA	TGTGCCAGCACGTGGGACAGGAGCACAGATACGCAGTATTTT	CASTWDRSTDTQYF
TRBV5-1	TRBJ2-2	NA	TGCGCCAGCAGCTTGGACAGGGCGAACACCGGGGAGCTGTTTTTT	CASSLDRANTGELFF
TRBV29-1	TRBJ2-7	NA	TGCAGCGTTGGGACAGCCATTGGTCCCTACGAGCAGTACTTC	CSVGTAIGPYEQYF
TRBV9	TRBJ1-1	NA	TGTGCCAGCAGCGTGGGACCGGGGAACACTGAAGCTTTCTTT	CASSVGPGNTEAFF
TRBV18	TRBJ2-7	TRBD2	TGTGCCAGCTCACGGGATGGGAGCGGGAACGAGCAGTACTTC	CASSRDGSGNEQYF
TRBV6-5	TRBJ1-2	NA	TGTGCCAGCAGCCACCCGGGACTACCTTATCGCTACACCTTC	CASSHPGLPYRYTF
TRBV27	TRBJ2-7	TRBD2	TGTGCCAGCAGCCCGGCCGGGACTAGACTGTCGAGCTCCTACGAGCAGTACTTC	CASSPAGTRLSSSYEQYF
TRBV11-3	TRBJ2-1	NA	TGTGCCAGCAGCTTATCCCCAGTCCACAATGAGCAGTTCTTC	CASSLSPVHNEQFF
TRBV11-1	TRBJ1-6	TRBD1	TGTGCCAGCAGCTTAGCGCAACAGGGGTGGTTCAATTCACCCCTCCACTTT	CASSLAQQGWFNSPLHF
TRBV29-1	TRBJ2-4	TRBD1	TGCAGCGTTGCCCTCGACAGGGGGCTTACATACTTC	CSVALDRGLTYF